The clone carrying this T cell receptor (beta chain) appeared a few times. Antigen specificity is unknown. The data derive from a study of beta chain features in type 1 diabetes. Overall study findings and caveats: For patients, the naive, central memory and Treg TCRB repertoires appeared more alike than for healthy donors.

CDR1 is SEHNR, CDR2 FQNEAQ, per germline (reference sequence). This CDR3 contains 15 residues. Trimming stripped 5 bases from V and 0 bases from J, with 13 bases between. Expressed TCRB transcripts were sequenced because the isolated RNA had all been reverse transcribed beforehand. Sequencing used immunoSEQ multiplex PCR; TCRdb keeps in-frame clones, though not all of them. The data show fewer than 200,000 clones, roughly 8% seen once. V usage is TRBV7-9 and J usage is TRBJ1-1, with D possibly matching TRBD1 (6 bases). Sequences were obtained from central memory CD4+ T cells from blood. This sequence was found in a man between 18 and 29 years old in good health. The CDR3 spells CASSPQGSLNTEAFF. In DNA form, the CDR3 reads TGTGCCAGCAGCCCCCAGGGGTCCCTGAACACTGAAGCTTTCTTT. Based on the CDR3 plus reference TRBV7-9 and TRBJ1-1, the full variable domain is DTGVSQNPRHKITKRGQNVTFRCDPISEHNRLYWYRQTLGQGPEFLTYFQNEAQLEKSRLLSDRFSAERPKGSFSTLEIQRTEQGDSAMYLCASSPQGSLNTEAFFGQGTRLTVV.